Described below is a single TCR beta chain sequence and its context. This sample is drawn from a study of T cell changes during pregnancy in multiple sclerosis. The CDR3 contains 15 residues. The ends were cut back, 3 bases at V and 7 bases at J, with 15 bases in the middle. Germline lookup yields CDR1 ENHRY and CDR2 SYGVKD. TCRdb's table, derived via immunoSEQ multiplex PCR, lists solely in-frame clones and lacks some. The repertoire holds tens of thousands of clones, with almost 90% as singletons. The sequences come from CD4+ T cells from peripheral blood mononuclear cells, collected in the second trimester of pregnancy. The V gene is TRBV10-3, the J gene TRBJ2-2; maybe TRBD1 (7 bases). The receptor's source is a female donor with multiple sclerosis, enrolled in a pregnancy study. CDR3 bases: TGTGCCATCAGTGACCCCGGGCAGGGGGGCGGGGAGCTGTTTTTT. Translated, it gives CAISDPGQGGGELFF.